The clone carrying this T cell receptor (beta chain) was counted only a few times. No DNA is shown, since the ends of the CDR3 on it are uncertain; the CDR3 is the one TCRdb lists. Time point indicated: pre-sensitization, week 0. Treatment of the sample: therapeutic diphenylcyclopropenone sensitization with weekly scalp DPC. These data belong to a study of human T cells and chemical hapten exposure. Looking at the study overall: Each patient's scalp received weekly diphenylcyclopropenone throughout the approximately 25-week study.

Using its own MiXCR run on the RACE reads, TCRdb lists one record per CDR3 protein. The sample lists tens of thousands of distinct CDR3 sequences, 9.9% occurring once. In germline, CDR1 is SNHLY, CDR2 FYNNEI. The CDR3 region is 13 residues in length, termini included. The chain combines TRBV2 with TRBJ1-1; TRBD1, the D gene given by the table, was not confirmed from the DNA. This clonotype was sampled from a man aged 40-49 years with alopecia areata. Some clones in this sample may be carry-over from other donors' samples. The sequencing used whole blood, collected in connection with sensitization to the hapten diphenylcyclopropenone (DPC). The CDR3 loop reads CASILGGVTEAFF.